This TCR beta chain was sequenced during a study of response to subunit inactivated influenza vaccine. Germline V CDR1 and CDR2: SEHNR, FQNEAQ (reference sequence). There are 13 residues in the CDR3. V was cut by 5 bases and J by 4 bases, with 11 bases left in between. TCRdb ran MiXCR on the RT-PCR reads and lists one entry per CDR3 protein. The data show hundreds of thousands of distinct CDR3 sequences, around 11% seen once. This clonotype was picked up a small number of times. In addition, the sample was reused for a study of T cells expressing NK-cell markers. That work contributes: The authors made TCR beta cDNA libraries by 5'RACE template switching. This switching added a universal primer site and UMIs. In the group of eight sequenced donors, seven were HCMV-seropositive and one was seronegative. The study found dominant NKG2C+ clonotypes at about 1.0-8% of CD8+ T cells in roughly six donors.

Sequenced here: PBMCs from blood, sampled on the day of vaccination. This receptor was identified in a man aged 50-60 years who received an inactivated influenza vaccine. V and J are TRBV7-9 and TRBJ2-5, with a tentative D call TRBD2 (5 bases). The CDR3 region has the DNA TGTGCCAGCAGCGCACGAGGGCGAGAGACCCAGTACTTC. Translation gives CASSARGRETQYF.